This T cell receptor (beta chain) comes out of a study of CD8+ T cells in alopecia areata. Study summary: Tofacitinib administration to treated patients was oral, at 5 to 10 mg twice daily. Treatment with tofacitinib (6 to 18 months) was followed by 6 months off drug.

The V end lost 2 bases, the J end lost 1 base, and 17 bases lay between the germline ends. The CDR3 is 17 amino acids. Germline V CDR1 and CDR2: SGHRS, YFSETQ. cDNA reverse transcribed from extracted RNA served as the sequencing template. The data were produced by immunoSEQ multiplex PCR, yet TCRdb's version contains in-frame clones alone and is incomplete. The sample shows fewer than 200,000 clones, 59% of them seen only once. The sequence came from a human donor with alopecia areata. The V and J genes are TRBV5-1 and TRBJ2-3; D may be TRBD1 or TRBD2 (5 bases each). The starting material was CD4+ T cells sorted from blood, obtained at week 0. The CDR3 loop reads CASSFSTGAGGTDTQYF. The CDR3 DNA reads TGCGCCAGCAGCTTTTCTACTGGGGCCGGGGGCACAGATACGCAGTATTTT.